The clone carrying this T cell receptor beta chain was counted a single time. Its specificity is not known. The record originates from a study of T cell responses to AZD1222 COVID-19 vaccine. Study-wide context: Pooled samples include second doses given at about 4 or 12 weeks.

Study-level points and caveats: Researchers took repertoire samples only after the peak T cell response had come. Seropositive at baseline were only six AZD1222 recipients.

Profiling relied on immunoSEQ multiplex PCR, and the TCRdb table lists in-frame clones only, not all of them. The data contain 110,000 or so clones, 91% of them singletons. V gave up 4 bases and J gave up 4 bases; unmatched junction bases: 8. The CDR3 covers 15 residues. This TCR was sampled from an adult in good health. Sequenced here: peripheral blood, sampled on day 0 of AZD1222 vaccination. The V call is TRBV5-3, the J call TRBJ2-7, with TRBD2 matching 10 bases. TRBV5-3 is an open reading frame whose function is uncertain. The CDR3 DNA follows: TGTGCCAGAAGCATTCCGGGACTAGCGCGGTACGAGCAGTACTTC. This codes for CARSIPGLARYEQYF.